One sample yielded the 23 T cell receptor beta chains listed below, sequenced in a study of vaccination and CD4 T cells after COVID-19. An Oncomine TCR Beta short-read assay was used to sequence the DNA from cultured CD4+ T cells. TCRdb reanalysed the PCR reads using MiXCR and keeps one entry per CDR3 protein. The table lists about 20,000 distinct CDR3 sequences, around 80% of them singletons, with approximately 17% in the top ten. The sample's treatment: roughly ten-day PBMC culture with coronavirus spike peptide pools or control peptides (ViraFEST assay). These receptors have no known antigen. This sample comprised CD4+ T cells from blood, cultured in vitro, obtained after SARS-CoV-2 vaccination. All receptors derive from a human donor who received a COVID-19 vaccine.

This chain connects TRBV12-3 or TRBV12-4 to TRBJ1-1; D gene uncertain. The CDR3 covers 12 residues. The V and J ends lost 1 base and 6 bases respectively, with 6 bases between them. In nucleotides, the CDR3 is TGTGCCAGCAGTTTAGAGAGCTCTGAAGCTTTCTTT. This encodes CASSLESSEAFF.

This clonotype was detected a few times. The V call is TRBV6-5, the J call TRBJ2-3; 9 nucleotides line up with TRBD2. The length of the CDR3 is 17 residues. Germline CDR1 reads MNHEY; CDR2 reads SVGAGI. V lost 0 bases to trimming and J lost 6 bases; unmatched junction nucleotides: 10. The CDR3 coding sequence is TGTGCCAGCAGTTACTCGACGGCGGGGGGGCCTATCGATACGCAGTATTTT. It yields the protein CASSYSTAGGPIDTQYF.

The rearrangement links TRBV7-9 to TRBJ2-5, with a weak D call TRBD2 (6 bases). From germline, CDR1 is SEHNR and CDR2 FQNEAQ (reference sequence). V lost 1 base and J 3 bases, leaving 12 bases between the germline ends. The CDR3 sequence is 15 residues long. CDR3 amino acids: CASSLGPGVEETQYF. The DNA of the CDR3 is TGTGCCAGCAGCTTAGGGCCGGGAGTCGAAGAGACCCAGTACTTC.

This chain uses TRBV6-1 with TRBJ1-4, with TRBD1 as a possible D gene (5 bases). The CDR3 has 15 residues. CDR1 and CDR2 from the germline V gene are MNHNS and SASEGT. V was pared by 2 bases and J by 8 bases, with 15 bases between. The chain's CDR3 is CASSEPGRDREKLFF. The CDR3, as DNA: TGTGCCAGCAGTGAACCCGGCAGGGACCGGGAAAAACTGTTTTTT.

The chain combines TRBV7-9 with TRBJ2-5, with D possibly being TRBD2 (6 bases). Trimming left V 4 bases short and J 5 bases short, with 14 bases between. Germline V gene data show CDR1 as SEHNR and CDR2 as FQNEAQ (reference sequence). The CDR3 is 14 amino acids. The CDR3 DNA sequence: TGTGCCAGCAGCTCAAATAGCGGAGGGGAGACCCAGTACTTC. Its translation is CASSSNSGGETQYF.

CDR3 amino acids: CASSYWVSNQPQHF. CDR3 bases: TGTGCCAGCAGTTACTGGGTGAGCAATCAGCCCCAGCATTTT. The rearrangement joins TRBV6-5 to TRBJ1-5; D unclear. CDR3 size: 14 residues. V lost 1 base, J lost 1 base, and 5 bases lay in between. Germline lookup yields CDR1 MNHEY and CDR2 SVGAGI.

This clonotype was seen a single time. This chain joins TRBV2 and TRBJ1-2, with D unclear. Germline V gene sequence: CDR1 SNHLY, CDR2 FYNNEI. CDR3 length equals 15 residues. V lost 10 bases and J lost 0, with 18 bases in between. CDR3 coding DNA: TGTGCCATAACAAGGGATGCCAACTCTAACTATGGCTACACCTTC. Amino acid sequence: CAITRDANSNYGYTF.

The J gene is TRBJ1-5, the V gene TRBV6-5; D gene uncertain. Trimming removed 2 bases from V and 0 bases from J, with 8 bases in between. The germline CDR1 and CDR2 sequences are MNHEY and SVGAGI. The CDR3 has 15 amino acids. For the CDR3, the DNA is TGTGCCAGCAGTTACGGACGGTTTAGCAATCAGCCCCAGCATTTT. The encoded protein is CASSYGRFSNQPQHF.

This rearrangement joins TRBV6-1 to TRBJ1-2, with TRBD1 matching over 7 bases. After removal of 7 bases from V and 8 bases from J, the junction contained 4 bases not matched to a gene. This CDR3 is built from 11 residues. Germline V gene lookup returns CDR1 MNHNS and CDR2 SASEGT. The CDR3 sequence: CASKGGLGYTF. The DNA for the CDR3 is TGTGCCAGCAAAGGGGGCTTAGGCTACACCTTC.

This rearrangement joins TRBV7-3 to TRBJ2-7, with D possibly being TRBD1 (6 bases). This CDR3 has 15 residues. V gave up 0 bases and J gave up 2 bases, with 11 bases separating them. Germline V gene data show CDR1 as SGHTA and CDR2 as FQGTGA. The CDR3 protein is CASSLTSGQTYEQYF. In DNA form, the CDR3 reads TGTGCCAGCAGCTTAACGTCAGGACAGACCTACGAGCAGTACTTC.

The genes are TRBV20-1 and TRBJ1-2; 7 bases align to TRBD1. The germline gives CDR1 DFQATT, CDR2 SNEGSKA (reference sequence). CDR3 size: 12 residues. The junction had 6 bases not matched to a gene; V was cut back by 8 bases and J by 3 bases. CDR3: CSLYDRDYGYTF. CDR3 DNA: TGCAGTTTGTATGACAGGGACTATGGCTACACCTTC.

The genes are TRBV5-5 and TRBJ2-5; 8 positions match TRBD2. Trimming cost V 1 base and J 4 bases; bases outside gene matches: 9. This CDR3 comprises 16 residues. Germline CDR1 SGHKS, CDR2 YYEKEE (reference sequence). In DNA form, the CDR3 reads TGTGCCAGCAGCTTGACAGCGGGGGTTTCTGGAGAGACCCAGTACTTC. Amino acid sequence: CASSLTAGVSGETQYF.

The chain is built from TRBV27 and TRBJ2-5; 14 bases map to TRBD2. The V and J ends lost 5 bases and 6 bases, in that order; junction bases with no gene match: 11. This CDR3 comprises 17 residues. Germline CDR1 and CDR2: MNHEY and SMNVEV (reference sequence). The CDR3 reads CASSPQTSGGAQKTQYF. The CDR3 nucleotides read TGTGCCAGCAGTCCGCAGACTAGCGGGGGGGCTCAAAAGACCCAGTACTTC.

The chain joins TRBV30 to TRBJ1-6; the match to TRBD1 covers 7 bases. This CDR3 has 15 amino acids. Germline V gene lookup returns CDR1 GTSNPN and CDR2 SVGIG (reference sequence). Losses at the gene ends were 0 bases for V and 7 bases for J; bases not matched to a gene: 6. DNA for the CDR3: TGTGCCTGGAGTGTCAGGGGGAATCGGAATTCACCCCTCCACTTT. Translated: CAWSVRGNRNSPLHF.

In this sample, this clonotype turned up a few times. This chain links TRBV27 with TRBJ1-5; D ambiguous. The CDR3 contains 13 residues. The V gene lost 5 bases and the J gene lost 4 bases, with 9 bases spanning the gap. Germline V CDR1 and CDR2: MNHEY, SMNVEV (reference sequence). CDR3 in DNA: TGTGCCAGCAGTCTCACCCTTAATCAGCCCCAGCATTTT. Residues: CASSLTLNQPQHF.

This sequence joins TRBV19 and TRBJ1-2; 7 nucleotides match TRBD1. The germline CDR1 and CDR2 sequences are LNHDA and SQIVND (reference sequence). This CDR3 spans 15 amino acids. After removal of 0 bases from V and 4 bases from J, the junction contained 5 bases not matched to a gene. The CDR3: CASSIDTAGGYGYTF. The CDR3 DNA reads TGTGCCAGTAGTATAGATACCGCAGGGGGCTATGGCTACACCTTC.

Regarding this clonotype: The junction departs from the called germline gene at one end, perhaps through a read error. V gene TRBV24-1 combines with J gene TRBJ1-2; D not resolved. Per germline, CDR1 KGHDR and CDR2 SFDVKD. There are 11 residues in the CDR3. The CDR3 bases are TGTGCCACCAGTGATTGGGCAGGTCACTACTTC. Protein: CATSDWAGHYF.

The chain uses TRBV19 and TRBJ1-1, with a possible D match to TRBD1 (5 bases). Germline loops: CDR1 LNHDA, CDR2 SQIVND (reference sequence). V gave up 10 bases and J gave up 0 bases, with 21 bases separating them. The CDR3 runs to 16 residues. The CDR3 is CATLNRDGWMNTEAFF. The CDR3 DNA is TGTGCCACCCTAAACCGGGACGGATGGATGAACACTGAAGCTTTCTTT.

This rearrangement joins TRBV19 to TRBJ1-5, with D perhaps matching TRBD1 (5 bases). Trimming took 3 bases from V and 4 from J, leaving 10 bases between them. The CDR3 runs to 14 residues. CDR1 is LNHDA, CDR2 SQIVND, per germline (reference sequence). The CDR3 here is CASSMAAGNQPQHF. The CDR3 coding sequence is TGTGCCAGTAGTATGGCGGCAGGGAATCAGCCCCAGCATTTT.

This chain connects TRBV20-1 to TRBJ1-2; D is uncertain. CDR3 length: 13 amino acids. V was trimmed by 3 bases and J by 2 bases, leaving 10 bases between them. Germline-derived CDR1 and CDR2 are DFQATT and SNEGSKA (reference sequence). The CDR3, as DNA: TGCAGTGCTAGTTACCCCGCCAACTATGGCTACACCTTC. This codes for CSASYPANYGYTF.

The chain employs TRBV21-1 and TRBJ2-1; the listed D gene, TRBD2, was not tested against the DNA. TRBV21-1 is noted as a pseudogene. The CDR3 runs 19 residues. The CDR3 is CASSKATSGGPRSYNEQFF. The CDR3 DNA follows: TGTGCCAGCAGCAAAGCGACTAGCGGGGGGCCTCGCTCCTACAATGAGCAGTTCTTC.

The chain uses TRBV20-1 and TRBJ1-5; 8 nucleotides line up with TRBD1. The CDR3 loop spans 17 amino acids. Germline assignment: CDR1 DFQATT and CDR2 SNEGSKA (reference sequence). V lost 0 bases and J lost 7; bases outside the gene matches: 14. The CDR3 DNA is TGCAGTGCTAGAGATGGGGCTGGGACAGGAAGACGGCAGCCCCAGCATTTT. The encoded protein is CSARDGAGTGRRQPQHF.

The chain combines TRBV12-3 or TRBV12-4 with TRBJ2-5, with D maybe TRBD1 (6 bases). CDR3 length: 13 amino acids. Trimming pared 8 bases from V and 3 bases from J, leaving 13 bases between. The CDR3 here is CASSNRDKETQYF. The CDR3, as DNA: TGTGCCAGCTCCAACCGGGACAAAGAGACCCAGTACTTC.